The T cell receptor (beta chain) described here comes from a study of OX40 agonist ivuxolimab in advanced cancers. Study-wide background: The study treated patients with ivuxolimab, an agonistic anti-OX40 (CD134) antibody. Having had anti-PD-1, anti-PD-L1 or anti-CTLA-4 therapy before was allowed, and over 35% had some. Study-level findings and limits: There was clonal expansion of CD4+ and CD8+ blood T cells by week 6 at 0.1 to 3.0 mg/kg.

Germline CDR1 and CDR2: SEHNR and FQNEAQ (reference sequence). The CDR3 extends over 14 amino acids. With 10 bases removed from V and 0 bases from J, the gap between germline ends came to 16 bases. TCRdb's table, derived via immunoSEQ multiplex PCR, lists solely in-frame clones and lacks some. The profile shows tens of thousands of clones, around nine tenths of them singletons. About this clone: Its antigen is not identified.

The rearrangement links TRBV7-9 to TRBJ2-7; D is possibly TRBD2 (5 bases). This clonotype was sampled from an adult with an advanced solid tumor such as melanoma, head and neck, liver or kidney cancer. Material: CD4+ or CD8+ T cells sorted from blood, obtained in a trial of the OX40 agonist ivuxolimab. CDR3 nucleotide sequence: TGTGCCATTAGTTCGGAGGAAAACTCCTACGAGCAGTACTTC. It codes for CAISSEENSYEQYF.